This TCR beta chain originates from a study of T cell responses to AZD1222 COVID-19 vaccine (dated by TCRdb to the early 2020s). General notes on the study: Because spike-specific TCR depth and breadth did not differ between the two schedules, AZD1222 recipients who got a second dose at roughly 4 weeks were pooled with those who got a second dose at roughly 12 weeks. TCR sequencing was performed for about 250 trial participants, of whom approximately 200 were given two doses of AZD1222 and around 26 were given two doses of MenACWY control vaccine. Trial participants were enrolled by age into subgroups of 18-55, 56-69 and 70-plus years, and around 150, 28 and 57 TCR-sequenced participants, respectively, were included in these subgroups.

The time point label of this sample denotes: baseline before first vaccination. Samples from vaccinated people were obtained from the UK trials COV001 and COV002, which included a single-blind randomized controlled phase 2/3 trial of AZD1222 (ChAdOx1 nCoV-19) in healthy adults. For TCRbeta chain sequencing, PBMC samples from trial participants were taken at day 0 and at day 28 after the second dose. As concerns this clone: It has no known antigen specificity. There are no base qualities to consult, and no much larger clone falls within one base.

Findings and caveats that apply to the study as a whole: Vaccine-associated CD4 TCRs spanned the whole spike protein, with dominant responses in regions 160-218 and 743-854. Because no samples from the day 14 peak response were available, repertoires could be characterized only after the peak T cell response. Most participants were white British and females outnumbered males, and the authors suggested that clonal diversity may have been underestimated. Epitopes outside the regions mutated in the B.1.351 and B.1.1.7 variants were reportedly recognized by nearly half of the unique spike-specific TCRs. Conclusions about previously exposed vaccinees are limited because only six or seven AZD1222 recipients were SARS-CoV-2 seropositive at baseline. A significant rise in spike-specific TCR breadth and depth was observed after two AZD1222 doses relative to day 0 and relative to MenACWY recipients. In the small 56-69-year group, the increase in depth fell short of significance, most likely because of low power.

Reading the germline V gene gives CDR1 KGHDR and CDR2 SFDVKD. From its cysteine to its phenylalanine, the CDR3 spans 15 amino acids. CDR3 DNA is the only sequence kept; it has 45 bases, read in frame from the first base. The junction shows trimming of 4 bases on V and 0 bases on J, plus 9 bases between the germline ends. The CDR3 regions of human TCRbeta chains were analyzed by immunosequencing. In the authors' own workflow: TCRs in the repertoires were compared against a reference library of SARS-CoV-2-specific TCRs that had been generated with the MIRA antigen-specificity platform. Breadth meant the fraction of unique TCRs that were SARS-CoV-2-associated, whereas depth meant the fraction of total T cells that were SARS-CoV-2-associated. Using the MIRA data, every spike-specific TCR was mapped to the spike region that the TCR reacted to and assigned to either a CD4 or a CD8 class. Log10-transformed breadth and depth values were compared by one-way ANOVA with Sidak's multiple comparisons tests. Entries here come from immuneACCESS through TCRdb and include only in-frame sequences with V and J called. Some clones fail to appear in such tables; in the studies checked, an unresolved V gene covers under half of the shortfall, and the cause of the remainder is unknown. That table furnishes V, J and clone size, whereas the DNA furnished D and trimming. The sample records some 120,000 clones, about 92% of which are singletons. The ten largest account for under 3.5% of the sample.

The source was peripheral blood, collected on day 0 of AZD1222 vaccination. This TCR derives from an adult in good health. Here the chain combines TRBV24-1 and TRBJ1-3, with the D gene call left open. The CDR3 region: CATSDPLGSGNTIYF. The DNA is TGTGCCACCAGTGACCCGTTGGGCTCTGGAAACACCATATATTTT.